One sample yielded the 7 T cell receptor beta chains listed below, sequenced in a study of blood T cells in healthy people across ages. Primers used in a second PCR of roughly 6 to 11 cycles were a sample-barcoded 5' primer and a J-beta primer mix. TCRdb reprocessed the 5' RACE reads via MiXCR and lists one record per CDR3 protein. The sample carries roughly 570,000 distinct CDR3 sequences, roughly 28% recorded once. Sequenced sample: blood. Receptors originate from a woman between 70 and 85 years old in good health.

A few counts support this clonotype. The gene calls are TRBV5-1 and TRBJ2-5; D is perhaps TRBD1 (6 bases). Trimming took 7 bases from V and 4 from J, leaving 14 bases between them. The germline V gene encodes CDR1 SGHRS and CDR2 YFSETQ. The CDR3 runs 13 residues. CDR3 in amino acids: CASRTAQGETQYF. CDR3 DNA sequence: TGCGCCAGCCGGACAGCCCAAGGAGAGACCCAGTACTTC.

This clonotype was recorded a few times. The chain joins TRBV4-3 to TRBJ1-2, with D unresolved. Deletions cut 5 bases from V and 8 bases from J, with 15 bases between. The CDR3 is 13 amino acids. CDR1 LGHNA and CDR2 YSLEER come from the germline V gene. The CDR3 DNA reads as TGCGCCAGCAGCGGAAGTACACGGGGAGGCTACACCTTC. Amino acids: CASSGSTRGGYTF.

This clonotype was counted a few times. The chain carries TRBV12-3 or TRBV12-4 and TRBJ1-6; the D is unclear. The CDR3 is made up of 14 amino acids. Between the trimmed V and J ends, which lost 2 bases and 6 bases, there was a span of 8 bases. The CDR3 protein is CASSLRHLNSPLHF. In nucleotides, the CDR3 is TGTGCCAGCAGTTTAAGGCACCTTAATTCACCCCTCCACTTT.

The chain joins TRBV5-1 to TRBJ2-5; 7 bases are a match to TRBD1. CDR1 SGHRS and CDR2 YFSETQ come from the germline V gene. The junction had 16 bases not matched to a gene; V was cut back by 4 bases and J by 13 bases. This CDR3 has 14 residues. In nucleotides, the CDR3 is TGCGCCAGCAGCCCGAATGGTATTGGGGACAGCCCGTACTTC. This encodes CASSPNGIGDSPYF.

This clonotype was recorded at least ten times. V is TRBV5-1 and J is TRBJ2-3; D remains unclear. The CDR3 has 14 residues. The germline V gene has CDR1 SGHRS and CDR2 YFSETQ. The germline V and J ends were trimmed by 2 bases and 0 bases, with 7 bases remaining between them. CDR3 coding DNA: TGCGCCAGCAGCTTTAGCCCTAGCACAGATACGCAGTATTTT. Translating it yields CASSFSPSTDTQYF.

This clonotype was seen ten or more times. This chain links TRBV5-1 with TRBJ2-5; TRBD1 matches at 7 bases. This CDR3 has 14 amino acids. Germline V lookup: CDR1 SGHRS, CDR2 YFSETQ. V shed 3 bases and J 2 bases; nucleotides not matched to a gene: 4. Here the CDR3 DNA reads TGCGCCAGCAGCTCAGGGACAGTTCAAGAGACCCAGTACTTC. Translating it yields CASSSGTVQETQYF.

This clonotype was seen a handful of times. The chain carries TRBV6-5 and TRBJ2-7; 9 bases line up with TRBD1. The germline V gene encodes CDR1 MNHEY and CDR2 SVGAGI. V dropped 6 bases and J dropped 6; count of bases not matched to a gene: 9. This CDR3 is 14 amino acids long. The CDR3 DNA sequence: TGTGCCAGCAGGGAGGCGGGACAGGGTTTCGAGCAGTACTTC. This codes for CASREAGQGFEQYF.